The subject of this entry is one TCR beta chain. Its antigen is not known. The PCR made use of 60 Vbeta and 13 Jbeta primers. Method: immunoSEQ multiplex PCR; TCRdb's copy keeps in-frame clones and lacks some. The sample shows 100,000 to 130,000 clones, 81% of them seen only once. The source of the sample is a study of cytomegalovirus exposure and HLA in healthy donors. Across the whole study: Counted in an early data release were tens of millions of unique TCRs from HLA-typed donors.

The CDR3 is 15 residues long. V was shortened by 6 bases and J by 0 bases, with 14 bases between the two germline ends. Germline V gene sequence: CDR1 MDHEN, CDR2 SYDVKM. Broader study findings: A likely sequencing artifact accounted for one observed cluster of highly shared sequence variants.

The clonotype was recovered from a man aged 25-45 years in good health and CMV-seronegative. The sample taken for sequencing was PBMCs. The chain combines TRBV28 with TRBJ1-1; D gene uncertain. CDR3 region: CASSPAAAMNTEAFF. In DNA, the CDR3 is TGTGCCAGCAGCCCCGCAGCGGCTATGAACACTGAAGCTTTCTTT.